This T cell receptor beta chain was observed in a study of read filtering for tumor transcriptome and immune sequencing. Study information: Patients were approximately 17 male and roughly 15 female, mean age around 70 years, range about 40 to 85. About 8 patients were R-ISS I, roughly 17 were R-ISS II, 7 were R-ISS III.

V was trimmed by 6 bases and J by 1 base, leaving 13 bases between them. The CDR3 totals 15 residues. Per germline, CDR1 SNHLY and CDR2 FYNNEI. This clonotype was counted ten times or more. The library was built from about 400 ng RNA with molecular barcoded adaptors for alpha/delta and beta/gamma chains. TCRdb re-called the reads with MiXCR, one entry per CDR3 protein. The sample holds tens of thousands of distinct CDR3 sequences, over 9.5% seen once. The sample consisted of a population of CD138-negative cells sorted from bone marrow. The rearrangement links TRBV2 to TRBJ1-5, with D tentatively TRBD1 (5 bases). The sequence was obtained from a donor aged 40 or over with multiple myeloma. As DNA, the CDR3 is TGTGCCAGCAGCGGACAATCAGGCAGCAATCAGCCCCAGCATTTT. This encodes CASSGQSGSNQPQHF. Complete variable domain (other parts from reference TRBV2 and TRBJ1-5): EPEVTQTPSHQVTQMGQEVILRCVPISNHLYFYWYRQILGQKVEFLVSFYNNEISEKSEIFDDQFSVERPDGSNFTLKIRSTKLEDSAMYFCASSGQSGSNQPQHFGDGTRLSIL.